This TCR beta chain was identified in a study of lymphopenia after photon versus proton radiotherapy. Broader study findings: Post-nadir diversity loss with photons came from oligoclonal expansion, particularly CD8+ Temra cells. Under photons, naive T cells and diversity fell while effector/memory populations rose. Post-nadir TCR diversity decline inversely tracked overall survival among those who died.

Concerning this clone: What it recognizes is unknown.

The protocol was immunoSEQ multiplex PCR, while the TCRdb copy is restricted to in-frame clones and leaves out a portion. Among about 26,000 clones listed, approximately 85% were seen once. The V end was cut by 5 bases, the J end by 7 bases, with 17 bases between. CDR3 length: 15 residues. The germline V gene encodes CDR1 PRHDT and CDR2 FYEKMQ (reference sequence). The sample here was peripheral blood, taken from a patient treated with photon-based radiotherapy. The TCR sequence derives from a man under 40 with gastric cancer. The genes are TRBV13 and TRBJ2-2; D perhaps matches TRBD2 (6 bases). CDR3 sequence: CASSRTGGNGGELFF. The CDR3 DNA sequence: TGTGCCAGCAGCCGGACTGGCGGGAATGGCGGGGAGCTGTTTTTT.